Listed here are 4 T cell receptor beta chains from one sample, sequenced in a study of blood T cell repertoires in COVID-19. Sequencing used immunoSEQ multiplex PCR; TCRdb keeps in-frame clones, though not all of them. The sample yields around 80,000 clones, around 87% seen once. The source material was peripheral blood. These receptors all come from an elderly man with active or convalescent COVID-19.

The V gene is TRBV18, the J gene TRBJ2-5; D remains unclear. The germline V gene has CDR1 KGHSH and CDR2 LQKENI. V lost 0 bases and J 3 bases, leaving 5 bases between the germline ends. The CDR3 extends over 13 amino acids. The CDR3 sequence: CASSPPSKETQYF. CDR3 DNA sequence: TGTGCCAGCTCACCACCGTCTAAAGAGACCCAGTACTTC.

The table lists this clone with a count of one. This chain joins TRBV7-9 and TRBJ2-2; tentative D call: TRBD2 (6 bases). This CDR3 has 18 residues. Germline V CDR1 and CDR2: SEHNR, FQNEAQ (reference sequence). Between the trimmed V and J ends, which lost 5 bases and 4 bases, there was a span of 23 bases. The CDR3 protein is CASSHQGRLKRVTGELFF. DNA of the CDR3: TGTGCCAGCAGCCATCAGGGCCGTTTAAAGCGGGTCACCGGGGAGCTGTTTTTT.

The rearrangement uses TRBV7-9 and TRBJ2-7, with no clear D. Germline CDR1 and CDR2: SEHNR and FQNEAQ (reference sequence). The V end was cut by 1 base, the J end by 4 bases, with 5 bases between. The length of the CDR3 is 12 residues. The CDR3 spells CASSLGAYEQYV. The CDR3 region has the DNA TGTGCCAGCAGCTTAGGAGCTTACGAGCAGTACGTC.

This chain uses TRBV18 with TRBJ1-1, with D perhaps matching TRBD1 (5 bases). Germline V gene lookup returns CDR1 KGHSH and CDR2 LQKENI. Between the trimmed V and J ends, which lost 8 bases and 1 base, there was a span of 17 bases. This CDR3 comprises 15 residues. The CDR3 region is CASRVGRGGNTEAFF. The CDR3 region has the DNA TGTGCCAGCCGCGTTGGGAGGGGCGGGAACACTGAAGCTTTCTTT.